Sequencing of this T cell receptor beta chain was carried out in a study of T-cell reconstitution after alpha-beta-depleted transplantation in children. From germline, CDR1 is LGHNA and CDR2 YSLEER. V was trimmed by 0 bases and J by 9 bases, leaving 18 bases between them. The CDR3 length is 17 residues. Study-wide findings and caveats: Several hundred expanded graft clones reportedly supplied alpha-beta T cells about two months after transplant. T-cell numbers and diversity one year post-transplant derived largely from freshly generated T cells.

The TCRbeta library incorporated unique molecular identifiers. Each CDR3 protein gets one entry after TCRdb re-called the PCR reads with MiXCR. The sample shows fewer than 700,000 distinct CDR3 sequences, over 10% of them seen only once. A note on this clonotype: Its antigen is unidentified.

Material: PBMCs, mostly from graft donor cells, obtained 360 days after TCRalphabeta/CD19-depleted stem cell transplant. The origin of this receptor is a male patient younger than 18 who had a stem cell transplant for acute myeloid leukemia, so the T cells may come from the graft donor. This sequence joins TRBV4-3 and TRBJ1-6; D is unresolved. The CDR3 is CASSQDLFTPTGSPLHF. In nucleotides, the CDR3 is TGCGCCAGCAGCCAAGATTTGTTTACGCCTACGGGTTCACCCCTCCACTTT.